The 15 T cell receptor beta chains given below trace back to one sample, sequenced in a study of cytomegalovirus exposure and HLA in healthy donors. Both 60 Vbeta primers and 13 Jbeta primers went into the PCR. Profiling relied on immunoSEQ multiplex PCR, and the TCRdb table lists in-frame clones only, not all of them. The sample includes approximately 200,000 clones, approximately 80% seen only once; the top ten take around 5.9%. The sequencing input was PBMCs. Receptors originate from a young woman in good health and CMV-seropositive.

CDR3 nucleotides: TGTGCCAGCAGCATCCTACTGACAGGAGGCCTGAACTATGGCTACACCTTC. Its translation: CASSILLTGGLNYGYTF. The chain joins TRBV7-9 to TRBJ1-2; TRBD1 might be the D (6 bases). CDR1 SEHNR and CDR2 FQNEAQ come from the germline V gene (reference sequence). V was pared by 5 bases and J by 2 bases, with 21 bases between. This CDR3 spans 17 amino acids. The full variable domain, in which reference TRBV7-9 and TRBJ1-2 provide the parts outside the CDR3, is DTGVSQNPRHKITKRGQNVTFRCDPISEHNRLYWYRQTLGQGPEFLTYFQNEAQLEKSRLLSDRFSAERPKGSFSTLEIQRTEQGDSAMYLCASSILLTGGLNYGYTFGSGTRLTVV.

The rearrangement uses TRBV27 and TRBJ2-3, with D perhaps matching TRBD2 (5 bases). Germline assignment: CDR1 MNHEY and CDR2 SMNVEV (reference sequence). This CDR3 contains 14 residues. V was clipped by 3 bases and J by 3 bases, with 10 bases between them. CDR3 DNA sequence: TGTGCCAGCAGTTTTAGGACTGATACAGATACGCAGTATTTT. This encodes CASSFRTDTDTQYF.

Points on this clone: A junction boundary mismatches the germline segment, possibly from a read error. The chain couples TRBV11-2 to TRBJ2-7; tentatively, D is TRBD1 (6 bases). The CDR3 sequence is 12 residues long. Per the germline V gene, CDR1 is SGHAT and CDR2 is FQNNGV. The CDR3 loop is CASSLGGDMRIF. The CDR3 DNA is TGTGCCAGCAGCTTAGGAGGGGACATGAGGATCTTC.

The chain combines TRBV27 with TRBJ1-2; D is unresolved. V was shortened by 5 bases and J by 3 bases, with 10 bases between the two germline ends. The CDR3 consists of 13 residues. Germline CDR1 is MNHEY and CDR2 is SMNVEV (reference sequence). CDR3 loop: CASSPGPDYGYTF. CDR3 DNA sequence: TGTGCCAGCAGTCCCGGTCCGGACTATGGCTACACCTTC.

As DNA, the CDR3 is TGCGCCAGCAGCCCCGACAGGGACCCGAACACTGAAGCTTTCTTT. Its translation is CASSPDRDPNTEAFF. J is TRBJ1-1 and V is TRBV4-3; 7 bases line up with TRBD1. The J segment lost 1 base and the V segment lost 4 bases, leaving 6 bases of the junction unmatched. The CDR3 is 15 residues long. Germline V gives CDR1 LGHNA, CDR2 YSLEER.

Only a few counts were recorded for this clone. V and J are TRBV19 and TRBJ2-7; no clear D gene. Germline lookup yields CDR1 LNHDA and CDR2 SQIVND (reference sequence). V was clipped by 2 bases and J by 0 bases, with 8 bases between them. This CDR3 is 14 amino acids long. CDR3 bases: TGTGCCAGTAGTATAAGCGCCGACTCCTACGAGCAGTACTTC. Translation gives CASSISADSYEQYF.

The V and J genes are TRBV11-2 and TRBJ2-7; 9 bases map to TRBD1. V gave up 0 bases and J gave up 5 bases; unmatched junction bases: 8. The CDR3 contains 16 residues. CDR1 is SGHAT and CDR2 is FQNNGV in the germline V gene. This CDR3 is CASSLDHGTGFDEQYF. Here the CDR3 DNA reads TGTGCCAGCAGCTTAGATCACGGGACAGGGTTTGACGAGCAGTACTTC.

This clone occurred once. The V and J genes are TRBV5-6 and TRBJ2-5; D possibly corresponds to TRBD2 (6 bases). Germline lookup yields CDR1 SGHDT and CDR2 YYEEEE. CDR3 length equals 15 residues. Trimming stripped 4 bases from V and 3 bases from J, with 16 bases between. CDR3 DNA sequence: TGTGCCAGCAGCCTGGCAGGCAGGGAGGAAGAGACCCAGTACTTC. Amino acids: CASSLAGREEETQYF.

In its sample, this clone was seen once. An end of the junction does not agree with germline; a read error may underlie this. This sequence joins TRBV11-2 and TRBJ1-4, with 8 bases fitting TRBD1. The CDR3 is 17 residues long. The germline CDR1 and CDR2 sequences are SGHAT and FQNNGV. The CDR3 nucleotides read TGTGCCAGCAGCCTAGAGAATCCGGGACAGGCCGGTGAAAAACTGTTTTTT. Its translation is CASSLENPGQAGEKLFF.

V usage is TRBV12-5 and J usage is TRBJ2-1; 7 bases match TRBD2. The V and J ends lost 0 bases and 6 bases, in that order; junction bases with no gene match: 8. CDR3 length equals 16 residues. Germline CDR1 LGHNT, CDR2 FRNRAP. The CDR3 region has the DNA TGTGCTAGTGGTTTGGTACTTGGCGGGAGCGCCAATGAGCAGTTCTTC. Translating gives CASGLVLGGSANEQFF.

V and J are TRBV10-3 and TRBJ2-1, with TRBD2 as a possible D gene (5 bases). The V gene's germline CDR1 is ENHRY and CDR2 SYGVKD. The CDR3 totals 15 residues. V lost 4 bases to trimming and J lost 2 bases, with 12 bases between them. In nucleotides, the CDR3 is TGTGCCATCAGTGGACCCGGGGTAGCCTACAATGAGCAGTTCTTC. It translates to CAISGPGVAYNEQFF.

The J gene is TRBJ2-7, the V gene TRBV18, with TRBD1 identical over 7 bases. Germline loops: CDR1 KGHSH, CDR2 LQKENI. The CDR3 covers 14 residues. The V segment lost 6 bases and the J segment 4 bases; nucleotides outside the gene matches: 9. CDR3 region: CASSAPSDRYEQYF. The CDR3 DNA follows: TGTGCCAGCTCCGCACCATCGGACAGGTACGAGCAGTACTTC. Full variable domain (missing parts from reference TRBV18 and TRBJ2-7): NAGVMQNPRHLVRRRGQEARLRCSPMKGHSHVYWYRQLPEEGLKFMVYLQKENIIDESGMPKERFSAEFPKEGPSILRIQQVVRGDSAAYFCASSAPSDRYEQYFGPGTRLTVT.

The rearrangement links TRBV7-6 to TRBJ2-1, with 8 bases aligning to TRBD1. The CDR3 extends over 17 amino acids. V was pared by 5 bases and J by 5 bases, with 14 bases of the junction left unmatched. Germline values: CDR1 SGHVS, CDR2 FNYEAQ. For the CDR3, the DNA is TGTGCCAGCAGCCCCTTTATTGGGACAGGACTTAACAATGAGCAGTTCTTC. Its protein product is CASSPFIGTGLNNEQFF.

The table lists this clone with a few counts. The chain is built from TRBV14 and TRBJ1-6; 7 bases are a match to TRBD1. This CDR3 comprises 16 residues. The V gene's germline CDR1 is SGHDN and CDR2 FVKESK. The V gene end was trimmed by 2 bases and the J gene end by 3 bases; junction bases not matched to a gene: 4. CDR3 DNA: TGTGCCAGCAGCCAACAACAGGGGTTCTATAATTCACCCCTCCACTTT. It translates to CASSQQQGFYNSPLHF.

There are a few counts of this clone. The rearrangement joins TRBV4-1 to TRBJ1-4; no clear D. The germline gives CDR1 MGHRA, CDR2 YSYEKL. The CDR3 is made up of 15 amino acids. Trimming removed 4 bases from V and 5 bases from J, with 14 bases in between. DNA of the CDR3: TGCGCCAGCAGCCTGCGTTCCGGGAGAAATGAAAAACTGTTTTTT. Translating it yields CASSLRSGRNEKLFF.